The 12 T cell receptor beta chains presented below share a single source sample, sequenced in a study of T cell responses to AZD1222 COVID-19 vaccine. Profiling relied on immunoSEQ multiplex PCR, and the TCRdb table lists in-frame clones only, not all of them. The sample lists 150,000 to 200,000 clones, roughly 92% occurring once. The sequenced sample was peripheral blood, obtained 28 days after the second dose of the MenACWY control vaccine. The receptors stem from an adult who received the MenACWY meningococcal vaccine as a control.

The chain joins TRBV15 to TRBJ1-6, with D unresolved. This CDR3 has 15 residues. V lost 1 base and J lost 7, with 11 bases in between. Germline V gene sequence: CDR1 LNHNV, CDR2 YYDKDF (reference sequence). The CDR3 here is CATSRVEGSNSPLHF. For the CDR3, the DNA is TGTGCCACCAGCAGAGTGGAGGGCAGCAATTCACCCCTCCACTTT. Full variable domain (rest looked up from reference TRBV15 and TRBJ1-6): DAMVIQNPRYQVTQFGKPVTLSCSQTLNHNVMYWYQQKSSQAPKLLFHYYDKDFNNEADTPDNFQSRRPNTSFCFLDIRSPGLGDTAMYLCATSRVEGSNSPLHFGNGTRLTVT.

The J gene is TRBJ1-6, the V gene TRBV27, with D perhaps TRBD1 (6 bases). V gave up 5 bases and J gave up 4 bases, with 12 bases separating them. The CDR3 spans 15 residues. CDR1 is MNHEY, CDR2 SMNVEV, per germline (reference sequence). This CDR3 is CASSARQVYNSPLHF. CDR3 bases: TGTGCCAGCAGTGCCAGACAGGTTTATAATTCACCCCTCCACTTT.

This sequence joins TRBV6-2 or TRBV6-3 and TRBJ1-1; D might be TRBD1 (5 bases). This CDR3 region has 12 residues. The germline V gene has CDR1 MNHEY and CDR2 SVGEGT. The ends were cut back, 5 bases at V and 4 bases at J, with 8 bases in the middle. The DNA for the CDR3 is TGTGCCAGCAGTCCGGGGCCCACTGAAGCTTTCTTT. This encodes CASSPGPTEAFF.

The chain recombines TRBV5-5 with TRBJ2-5, with 7 bases aligning to TRBD1. The CDR3 is made up of 14 amino acids. Losses at the gene ends were 4 bases for V and 3 bases for J; bases not matched to a gene: 6. The V gene's germline CDR1 is SGHKS and CDR2 YYEKEE (reference sequence). The CDR3 loop reads CASSDYDREETQYF. CDR3 nucleotide sequence: TGTGCCAGCAGCGACTACGACAGGGAAGAGACCCAGTACTTC. The whole variable domain, remainder taken from reference TRBV5-5 and TRBJ2-5, is DAGVTQSPTHLIKTRGQQVTLRCSPISGHKSVSWYQQVLGQGPQFIFQYYEKEERGRGNFPDRFSARQFPNYSSELNVNALLLGDSALYLCASSDYDREETQYFGPGTRLLVL.

The gene calls are TRBV18 and TRBJ2-1, with TRBD1 as a possible D gene (5 bases). The V end was cut by 3 bases, the J end by 5 bases, with 20 bases between. This CDR3 is built from 17 residues. Germline CDR1 and CDR2: KGHSH and LQKENI. The CDR3 protein is CASSPPSLAGIHNEQFF. CDR3 coding DNA: TGTGCCAGCTCACCTCCCTCGCTGGCAGGGATCCACAATGAGCAGTTCTTC.

The chain links TRBV30 to TRBJ1-4; TRBD1 aligns across 11 bases. V was pared by 7 bases and J by 8 bases, with 6 bases of the junction left unmatched. The V gene's germline CDR1 is GTSNPN and CDR2 SVGIG (reference sequence). CDR3 length equals 13 residues. CDR3 DNA sequence: TGTGCCTCGGGCCGGGACAGGGGGGAAAAACTGTTTTTT. Its translation is CASGRDRGEKLFF.

The chain employs TRBV18 and TRBJ2-1; the match to TRBD1 covers 7 bases. With V trimmed by 2 bases and J by 8 bases, 6 bases remained unmatched. Germline CDR1 reads KGHSH; CDR2 reads LQKENI. The CDR3 is 14 residues long. The CDR3 DNA is TGTGCCAGCTCACCAACGACAGGGAGAGATGAGCAGTTCTTC. Translation gives CASSPTTGRDEQFF.

This clone was seen only a few times. This chain uses TRBV6-4 with TRBJ1-1; D is unclear. Germline CDR1 and CDR2: MRHNA and SNTAGT. V lost 4 bases and J 3 bases, leaving 9 bases between the germline ends. The CDR3 length is 13 residues. The CDR3 sequence: CASSGEGHTEAFF. CDR3 in DNA: TGTGCCAGCAGTGGCGAGGGTCACACTGAAGCTTTCTTT.

The J gene is TRBJ1-5, the V gene TRBV3-1 (or the pseudogene TRBV3-2), with a possible D match to TRBD1 (6 bases). V lost 4 bases to trimming and J lost 2 bases, with 12 bases between them. This CDR3 has 15 residues. Germline CDR1 is LGHDT and CDR2 is YNNKEL (reference sequence). The CDR3 is CASSLGAGGNQPQHF. CDR3 DNA: TGTGCCAGCAGCCTCGGGGCAGGGGGCAATCAGCCCCAGCATTTT.

In its sample, this clone was seen a few times. The V call is TRBV10-1, the J call TRBJ2-1; the D gene is possibly TRBD2 (6 bases). This CDR3 spans 15 amino acids. With 3 bases removed from V and 4 bases from J, the gap between germline ends came to 13 bases. Germline CDR1 is WNHNN and CDR2 is SYGVQD (reference sequence). The CDR3 here is CASSDRDSRYNEQFF. In nucleotides, the CDR3 is TGCGCCAGCAGTGACCGGGACTCAAGGTACAATGAGCAGTTCTTC.

The rearrangement links TRBV7-2 to TRBJ2-5; TRBD2 aligns across 12 bases. Germline trimming cut 5 bases from V and 5 bases from J; bases unmatched to any gene: 6. Germline-derived CDR1 and CDR2 are SGHTA and FQGNSA. The CDR3 totals 15 residues. CDR3 loop: CASSPRLAGVETQYF. The CDR3 region has the DNA TGTGCCAGCAGCCCCCGACTAGCGGGAGTGGAGACCCAGTACTTC.

The V gene is TRBV6-5, the J gene TRBJ2-3, with D perhaps matching TRBD2 (6 bases). The CDR3 spans 15 residues. Germline loops: CDR1 MNHEY, CDR2 SVGAGI. Trimming stripped 0 bases from V and 6 bases from J, with 13 bases between. CDR3 region: CASSYSGDFEDTQYF. CDR3 nucleotide sequence: TGTGCCAGCAGTTACTCGGGGGACTTCGAGGATACGCAGTATTTT.